This paragraph reports one T cell receptor beta chain. Its antigen is not known. The CDR3 has 14 amino acids. V lost 5 bases and J lost 3; bases outside the gene matches: 3. Germline loops: CDR1 SGHAT, CDR2 FQNNGV. This entry is derived from a study of T cell responses to AZD1222 COVID-19 vaccine. Study outcomes and limitations: Compared with day 0, the breadth and depth of the Spike-specific TCR repertoire rose significantly after two doses of AZD1222.

Generated by immunoSEQ multiplex PCR, the TCRdb table keeps only in-frame clones and is missing some. The data hold fewer than 70,000 clones, with about 83% observed a single time. V usage is TRBV11-2 and J usage is TRBJ2-1; TRBD2 agrees at 8 bases. This specimen was peripheral blood, taken 28 days after the second AZD1222 dose. The clonotype comes from an adult who received the AZD1222 COVID-19 vaccine. CDR3 sequence: CASSISGVYNEQFF. CDR3 in DNA: TGTGCCAGCAGCATTAGCGGGGTCTACAATGAGCAGTTCTTC.